The 15 T cell receptor beta chains presented below share a single source sample, sequenced in a study of beta chain features in type 1 diabetes. The entirety of the isolated RNA underwent reverse transcription, so expressed TCRB transcripts were sequenced. Assay used: immunoSEQ multiplex PCR; TCRdb lists only in-frame clones, some missing. Counted here are 450,000 to 600,000 clones, 30% occurring once; the ten biggest clones make up 0.05% to 0.065%. Source material: naive CD4+ T cells from blood. These receptor sequences come from a man between 18 and 29 years old in good health.

The chain has TRBV15 and TRBJ2-3; 9 bases line up with TRBD2. V shed 1 base, J shed 4 bases, and the junction held 3 bases outside the gene matches. The germline V gene has CDR1 LNHNV and CDR2 YYDKDF (reference sequence). This CDR3 region has 15 residues. CDR3 protein: CATSRVSGGPDTQYF. Here the CDR3 DNA reads TGTGCCACCAGCAGAGTTAGCGGGGGCCCAGATACGCAGTATTTT. Combining the CDR3 with reference TRBV15 and TRBJ2-3 gives the whole variable domain DAMVIQNPRYQVTQFGKPVTLSCSQTLNHNVMYWYQQKSSQAPKLLFHYYDKDFNNEADTPDNFQSRRPNTSFCFLDIRSPGLGDTAMYLCATSRVSGGPDTQYFGPGTRLTVL.

This clone came up a few times. The rearrangement links TRBV29-1 to TRBJ2-2, with D possibly being TRBD2 (6 bases). V was cut by 5 bases and J by 5 bases, with 15 bases left in between. CDR1 is SQVTM, CDR2 ANQGSEA, per germline. The CDR3 spans 14 residues. In nucleotides, the CDR3 is TGCAGCGTTAAGGTGGGAGGACCGACCGGGGAGCTGTTTTTT. As protein: CSVKVGGPTGELFF.

The table lists this clone with a few counts. The chain employs TRBV19 and TRBJ2-3; the D is unclear. This CDR3 spans 13 amino acids. The V end lost 5 bases, the J end lost 1 base, and 7 bases lay between the germline ends. The V gene's germline CDR1 is LNHDA and CDR2 SQIVND (reference sequence). This chain's CDR3 is CASSVSGTDTQYF. CDR3 sequence (DNA): TGTGCCAGTAGTGTCTCGGGCACAGATACGCAGTATTTT.

This rearrangement joins TRBV29-1 to TRBJ1-5; D ambiguous. The germline V gene encodes CDR1 SQVTM and CDR2 ANQGSEA. The V end lost 5 bases, the J end lost 3 bases, and 11 bases lay between the germline ends. The CDR3 spans 13 residues. This CDR3 is CSVLGRDNQPQHF. The CDR3 DNA is TGCAGCGTTTTAGGACGGGACAATCAGCCCCAGCATTTT.

The chain recombines TRBV20-1 with TRBJ2-7; tentative D call: TRBD2 (5 bases). Germline lookup yields CDR1 DFQATT and CDR2 SNEGSKA (reference sequence). V was cut by 3 bases and J by 2 bases, with 5 bases left in between. The CDR3 sequence is 11 residues long. This CDR3 is CSARRAYEQYF. The CDR3 coding sequence is TGCAGTGCTAGGCGGGCCTACGAGCAGTACTTC.

A note on this clone: The sample holds other DNA sequences that translate to the same CDR3. The CDR3: CASSVGGETQYF. CDR3 DNA sequence: TGTGCCAGCAGCGTAGGAGGAGAGACCCAGTACTTC. This rearrangement joins TRBV9 to TRBJ2-5; D not certain. V was clipped by 0 bases and J by 4 bases, with 4 bases between them. The CDR3 is made up of 12 amino acids. The germline V gene encodes CDR1 SGDLS and CDR2 YYNGEE.

J is TRBJ2-5 and V is TRBV7-9; D may be TRBD1 or TRBD2 (5 bases each). CDR1 SEHNR and CDR2 FQNEAQ come from the germline V gene (reference sequence). V was shortened by 5 bases and J by 5 bases, with 12 bases between the two germline ends. The CDR3 sequence is 13 residues long. CDR3 sequence: CASSKSWGETQYF. The CDR3 DNA follows: TGTGCCAGCAGCAAAAGCTGGGGGGAGACCCAGTACTTC. The variable domain in full, completed from reference TRBV7-9 and TRBJ2-5, reads DTGVSQNPRHKITKRGQNVTFRCDPISEHNRLYWYRQTLGQGPEFLTYFQNEAQLEKSRLLSDRFSAERPKGSFSTLEIQRTEQGDSAMYLCASSKSWGETQYFGPGTRLLVL.

This clone was counted only a few times. CDR3 coding DNA: TGTGCCAGCAGCGTCGGGGTAGCGGGAAATCCCCACCCCGGGGAGCTGTTTTTT. Its translation: CASSVGVAGNPHPGELFF. The rearrangement links TRBV9 to TRBJ2-2; 8 nucleotides match TRBD2. Germline CDR1 is SGDLS and CDR2 is YYNGEE. V dropped 2 bases and J dropped 6; count of bases not matched to a gene: 15. The CDR3 contains 18 residues.

J is TRBJ2-7 and V is TRBV28, with 7 nucleotides matching TRBD1. Germline V lookup: CDR1 MDHEN, CDR2 SYDVKM. The CDR3 covers 15 residues. After removal of 4 bases from V and 3 bases from J, the junction contained 9 bases not matched to a gene. CDR3 loop: CASSSPGTESYEQYF. The CDR3 DNA reads TGTGCCAGCAGTTCACCCGGGACAGAGAGCTACGAGCAGTACTTC.

The chain recombines TRBV5-4 with TRBJ2-4; 7 nucleotides agree with TRBD2. V lost 0 bases, J lost 0 bases, and 6 bases stayed unmatched. This CDR3 has 17 amino acids. Looked up from germline, CDR1 is SGHNT and CDR2 is YYREEE (reference sequence). The CDR3 DNA reads as TGTGCCAGCAGCTTGGCCGCTAGCGGCGTAGCCAAAAACATTCAGTACTTC. Amino acid sequence: CASSLAASGVAKNIQYF.

The genes are TRBV7-3 and TRBJ2-1; 9 bases map to TRBD2. The CDR3 totals 14 residues. V lost 5 bases and J lost 5; bases outside the gene matches: 4. Per the germline V gene, CDR1 is SGHTA and CDR2 is FQGTGA. As DNA, the CDR3 is TGTGCCAGCAGCCCGGGACTAGCCCACAATGAGCAGTTCTTC. Translating gives CASSPGLAHNEQFF.

V and J are TRBV30 and TRBJ2-7, with D uncertain. The CDR3 is 15 amino acids. Germline loops: CDR1 GTSNPN, CDR2 SVGIG (reference sequence). Trimming took 2 bases from V and 2 from J, leaving 16 bases between them. As DNA, the CDR3 is TGTGCCTGGAGTAGGGAAGAGTCGAGTCCCTACGAGCAGTACTTC. It specifies CAWSREESSPYEQYF.

Remarks on this clone: Other DNA variants within this sample encode the same CDR3. The chain carries TRBV9 and TRBJ2-1; weak D call: TRBD1 (5 bases). The germline gives CDR1 SGDLS, CDR2 YYNGEE. Trimming cost V 0 bases and J 4 bases, with 11 bases left between them. The CDR3 spans 15 residues. CDR3 region: CASSVEVGRYNEQFF. In nucleotides, the CDR3 is TGTGCCAGCAGCGTAGAGGTGGGGCGGTACAATGAGCAGTTCTTC.

The chain is built from TRBV29-1 and TRBJ2-1, with no clear D. Looked up from germline, CDR1 is SQVTM and CDR2 is ANQGSEA. The CDR3 runs 12 residues. V shed 6 bases and J shed 4 bases, with 10 bases lying between them. DNA of the CDR3: TGCAGCGTGTCGAGCAGTTACAATGAGCAGTTCTTC. Its translation: CSVSSSYNEQFF.

The count of this clone is one. The genes are TRBV25-1 and TRBJ2-1; 10 bases are shared with TRBD1. This CDR3 has 16 amino acids. Germline V gene data show CDR1 as MGHDK and CDR2 as SYGVNS. Trimming at V came to 2 bases and at J to 6 bases, leaving 7 bases not matched to a gene. The CDR3 sequence: CASSELGTGDVNEQFF. The CDR3 DNA follows: TGTGCCAGCAGTGAACTCGGGACAGGGGATGTCAATGAGCAGTTCTTC.